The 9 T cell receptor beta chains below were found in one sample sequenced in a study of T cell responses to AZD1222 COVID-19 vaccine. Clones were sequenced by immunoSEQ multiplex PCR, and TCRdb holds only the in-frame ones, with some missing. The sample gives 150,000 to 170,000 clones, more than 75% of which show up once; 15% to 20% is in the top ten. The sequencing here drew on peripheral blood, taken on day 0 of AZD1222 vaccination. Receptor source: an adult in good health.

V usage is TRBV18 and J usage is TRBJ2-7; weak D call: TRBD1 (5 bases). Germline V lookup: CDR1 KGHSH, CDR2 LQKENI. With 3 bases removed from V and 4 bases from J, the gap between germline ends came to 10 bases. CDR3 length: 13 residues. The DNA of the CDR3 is TGTGCCAGCTCACCGAAACAGGAGTACGAGCAGTACTTC. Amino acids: CASSPKQEYEQYF.

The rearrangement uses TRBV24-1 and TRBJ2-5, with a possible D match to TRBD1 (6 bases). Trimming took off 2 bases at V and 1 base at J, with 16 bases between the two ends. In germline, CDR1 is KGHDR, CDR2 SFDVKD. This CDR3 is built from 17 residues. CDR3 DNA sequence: TGTGCCACCAGTGATTCAGGGGACATTTTCCGCCAAGAGACCCAGTACTTC. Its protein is CATSDSGDIFRQETQYF.

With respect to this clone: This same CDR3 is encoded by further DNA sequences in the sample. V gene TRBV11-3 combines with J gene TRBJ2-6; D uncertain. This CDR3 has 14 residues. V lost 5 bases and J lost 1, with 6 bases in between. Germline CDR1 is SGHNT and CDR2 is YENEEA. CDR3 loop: CASSPVSGANVLTF. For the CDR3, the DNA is TGTGCCAGCAGCCCAGTATCTGGGGCCAACGTCCTGACTTTC.

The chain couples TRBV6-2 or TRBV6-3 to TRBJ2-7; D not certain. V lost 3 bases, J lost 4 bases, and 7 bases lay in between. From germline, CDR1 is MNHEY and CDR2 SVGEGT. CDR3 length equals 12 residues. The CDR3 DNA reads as TGTGCCAGCAGTTATCCCTTTTACGAGCAGTACTTC. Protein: CASSYPFYEQYF.

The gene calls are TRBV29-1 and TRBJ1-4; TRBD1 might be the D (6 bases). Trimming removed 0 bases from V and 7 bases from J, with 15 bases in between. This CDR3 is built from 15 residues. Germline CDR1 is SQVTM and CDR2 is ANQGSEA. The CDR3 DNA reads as TGCAGCGTTGAAGATCAGGGGAGTCAGGCTGAAAAACTGTTTTTT. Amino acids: CSVEDQGSQAEKLFF.

The CDR3 bases are TGTGCCAGCAGCTTCGACAGATTCTATGGCTACACCTTC. Protein sequence: CASSFDRFYGYTF. The chain links TRBV7-9 to TRBJ1-2, with a tentative D call TRBD1 (5 bases). The germline V and J ends were trimmed by 3 bases and 4 bases, with 9 bases remaining between them. CDR1 and CDR2 (germline): SEHNR, FQNEAQ (reference sequence). This CDR3 spans 13 amino acids.

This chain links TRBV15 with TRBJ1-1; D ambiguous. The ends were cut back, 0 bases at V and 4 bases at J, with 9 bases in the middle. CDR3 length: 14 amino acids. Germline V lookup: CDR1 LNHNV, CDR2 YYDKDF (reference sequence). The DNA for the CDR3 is TGTGCCACCAGCAGAGATTCGGGGAGCACTGAAGCTTTCTTT. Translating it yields CATSRDSGSTEAFF. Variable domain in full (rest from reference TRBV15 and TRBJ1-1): DAMVIQNPRYQVTQFGKPVTLSCSQTLNHNVMYWYQQKSSQAPKLLFHYYDKDFNNEADTPDNFQSRRPNTSFCFLDIRSPGLGDTAMYLCATSRDSGSTEAFFGQGTRLTVV.

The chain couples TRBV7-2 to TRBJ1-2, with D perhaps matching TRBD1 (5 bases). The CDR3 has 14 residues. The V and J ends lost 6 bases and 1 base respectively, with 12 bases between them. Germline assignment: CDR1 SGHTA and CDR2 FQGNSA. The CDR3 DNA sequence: TGTGCCAGCAGTCACCGGGACTATAACTATGGCTACACCTTC. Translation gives CASSHRDYNYGYTF.

The CDR3 DNA reads as TGTGCCAGCAGCTTAAGCACCCTGGTTACGCAGTATTTT. This translates into CASSLSTLVTQYF. The chain carries TRBV7-2 and TRBJ2-3; D not certain. V lost 2 bases, J lost 8 bases, and 11 bases lay in between. The CDR3 covers 13 residues. Germline CDR1 and CDR2: SGHTA and FQGNSA.